This note documents a single TCR beta chain sequence. Its specific antigen is unknown. Per-base qualities were not stored, and no clone one base away is much larger. This entry comes from a study of response to subunit inactivated influenza vaccine (dated by TCRdb to 2016 to 2019). Study-wide context: The study used deep quantitative T cell receptor repertoire profiling to track responses to a trivalent subunit inactivated influenza vaccine.

Study-wide findings and limitations: According to the authors, only a limited number of new T cells may be recruited by each seasonal influenza vaccination.

The library was prepared using RT-PCR. Sequencing was performed on an Illumina HiSeq 2500. TCRdb ran its own pipeline on the public reads, namely fastp trimming at Q25 and MiXCR clone calling, and kept in-frame beta chains. Rows matching on CDR3 protein sequence are summarized as one entry with the most common DNA and genes. Recorded for this sample are some 500,000 distinct CDR3 sequences; 10% to 15% of them occurred a single time. The ten largest clonotypes hold under 15% of the sample. The time point label of this sample denotes: approximately 45 days after influenza vaccine administration. There are 13 amino acids in the CDR3, from cysteine to phenylalanine inclusive. CDR3 DNA only is kept here, 39 bases in frame from base 1. V loses 3 bases at its end and J loses 7 bases; junction bases beyond the gene matches: 8. CDR1 and CDR2 are drawn from the germline V gene (reference sequence): DFQATT, SNEGSKA.

The sample in question was PBMCs from blood, obtained roughly 47 days after vaccination. This TCR was recovered from a man aged 50 or older who received an inactivated influenza vaccine. Donor details come from another sample of the same person, matched by shared clones. The sequence is built from TRBV20-1 and TRBJ2-7, and TRBD1 aligns with 8 junction nucleotides. The nucleotide sequence reads as follows: TGCAGTGCTAGGGGACAGGCCATTAGGGAGCAGTACTTC. This is translated as CSARGQAIREQYF.